The 30 T cell receptor beta chains presented below share a single source sample, sequenced in a study of cytomegalovirus exposure and HLA in healthy donors. The PCR had 60 Vbeta and 13 Jbeta primers. Clones were sequenced by immunoSEQ multiplex PCR, and TCRdb holds only the in-frame ones, with some missing. The data contain roughly 130,000 clones, more than 60% of them singletons. Sequencing was done on a sample of PBMCs. The receptors here all came from a woman between 40 and 50 years old in good health and CMV-seropositive.

Turning to this clone: One end of the junction is discordant with germline, which a read error may explain. The V gene is TRBV6-5, the J gene TRBJ1-2; 8 positions agree with TRBD1. The CDR3 is made up of 14 amino acids. CDR1 is MNHEY, CDR2 SVGAGI, per germline. This chain's CDR3 is CASMRQGNKDGYPF. CDR3 DNA: TGTGCCAGCATGAGACAGGGGAATAAGGACGGCTACCCCTTC.

The chain combines TRBV5-1 with TRBJ2-7; 8 bases agree with TRBD2. V dropped 0 bases and J dropped 2; count of bases not matched to a gene: 1. This CDR3 comprises 14 residues. CDR1 and CDR2 from the germline V gene are SGHRS and YFSETQ. Here the CDR3 DNA reads TGCGCCAGCAGCTTGGAGCGGGGGACCTACGAGCAGTACTTC. The encoded protein is CASSLERGTYEQYF.

This chain connects TRBV10-2 to TRBJ2-7; D gene uncertain. The CDR3 covers 14 residues. CDR1 and CDR2 from the germline V gene are WSHSY and SAAADI. Trimming removed 6 bases at V and 1 base at J, with 13 bases between. The CDR3 loop is CASRATTSSYEQYF. CDR3 in DNA: TGCGCCAGCAGGGCGACGACTTCTTCCTACGAGCAGTACTTC.

This clone was observed once. This chain joins TRBV5-6 and TRBJ2-7; TRBD2 is a possible D gene (6 bases). Trimming removed 3 bases from V and 0 bases from J, with 13 bases in between. CDR1 is SGHDT and CDR2 is YYEEEE in the germline V gene. The CDR3 length is 15 residues. CDR3 coding DNA: TGTGCCAGCAGCTATCCGGGACTGAGCTCCTACGAGCAGTACTTC. It codes for CASSYPGLSSYEQYF.

The J gene is TRBJ1-6, the V gene TRBV2; perhaps TRBD1 as D (6 bases). Trimming removed 6 bases from V and 4 bases from J, with 10 bases in between. This CDR3 contains 14 residues. The V gene's germline CDR1 is SNHLY and CDR2 FYNNEI. The CDR3 region is CASSPDSYNSPLHF. CDR3 sequence (DNA): TGTGCCAGCAGCCCGGACAGTTATAATTCACCCCTCCACTTT.

The table lists this clone with a few counts. V and J are TRBV27 and TRBJ2-1; 9 bases fit TRBD1. The V and J ends lost 0 bases and 6 bases, in that order; junction bases with no gene match: 9. There are 17 residues in the CDR3. Germline V gene data show CDR1 as MNHEY and CDR2 as SMNVEV (reference sequence). CDR3 in DNA: TGTGCCAGCAGTTTATCGCCAGACAGGGGGTTACGCAATGAGCAGTTCTTC. It specifies CASSLSPDRGLRNEQFF.

The chain has TRBV5-6 and TRBJ2-4; TRBD1 agrees at 9 bases. The CDR3 totals 15 residues. V lost 5 bases, J lost 3 bases, and 6 bases stayed unmatched. From germline, CDR1 is SGHDT and CDR2 YYEEEE. The CDR3 bases are TGTGCCAGCAGTTCGGACAGGGGCTACAAAAACATTCAGTACTTC. Translation: CASSSDRGYKNIQYF.

The rearrangement joins TRBV29-1 to TRBJ2-1, with D maybe TRBD2 (6 bases). V shed 0 bases and J shed 8 bases, with 17 bases lying between them. Germline lookup yields CDR1 SQVTM and CDR2 ANQGSEA. The CDR3 totals 15 residues. Written as DNA, the CDR3 is TGCAGCGTTGAAGAGGGGGTAGCGGAGTCCTATGAGCAGTTCTTC. Translated: CSVEEGVAESYEQFF.

The J gene is TRBJ2-7, the V gene TRBV19, with D uncertain. V gave up 10 bases and J gave up 5 bases, with 18 bases separating them. The CDR3 runs to 13 residues. Germline V gives CDR1 LNHDA, CDR2 SQIVND (reference sequence). CDR3 sequence reads: CATSSQVRHEQYF. The CDR3 coding sequence is TGTGCCACCTCCAGTCAGGTCAGGCACGAGCAGTACTTC.

The chain is built from TRBV28 and TRBJ1-1; D not resolved. Per germline, CDR1 MDHEN and CDR2 SYDVKM. This CDR3 region has 14 residues. V lost 3 bases, J lost 1 base, and 9 bases lay in between. The CDR3 spells CASSFGLSNTEAFF. The CDR3 nucleotides read TGTGCCAGCAGTTTCGGACTTTCGAACACTGAAGCTTTCTTT.

This clone has more than one count but fewer than ten. Relative to the germline gene, one junction end is altered; a read error may explain this. The chain couples TRBV5-8 to TRBJ2-7, with TRBD2 identical over 11 bases. Germline V CDR1 and CDR2: SGHTS, YDEGEE. The CDR3 is made up of 17 amino acids. The CDR3 protein is CASSLLLAGVGSDEQYF. DNA for the CDR3: TGTGCCAGCAGCTTGCTACTAGCGGGAGTAGGCTCCGACGAGCAGTACTTC.

The chain is built from TRBV4-2 and TRBJ2-2; 16 bases are a match to TRBD2. CDR3 size: 19 residues. The J segment lost 0 bases and the V segment lost 2 bases, leaving 3 bases of the junction unmatched. CDR1 is LGHNA and CDR2 is YNFKEQ in the germline V gene. The CDR3, as DNA: TGTGCCAGCAGCCAACCGGGACTAGCGGGGGGGGCGAACACCGGGGAGCTGTTTTTT. Translation gives CASSQPGLAGGANTGELFF.

The V call is TRBV11-2, the J call TRBJ2-1; D gene uncertain. Germline V CDR1 and CDR2: SGHAT, FQNNGV. V was trimmed by 5 bases and J by 5 bases, leaving 10 bases between them. The CDR3 spans 13 residues. The CDR3 protein is CASSRGLNNEQFF. In nucleotides, the CDR3 is TGTGCCAGCAGCCGTGGGCTTAACAATGAGCAGTTCTTC.

The rearrangement uses TRBV9 and TRBJ2-2; possible D gene TRBD1, 6 bases. This CDR3 has 16 amino acids. In germline, CDR1 is SGDLS, CDR2 YYNGEE. Between the trimmed V and J ends, which lost 4 bases and 6 bases, there was a span of 19 bases. The CDR3 is CASSPHRDPIPGELFF. The CDR3 DNA sequence: TGTGCCAGCAGCCCTCACAGGGACCCGATCCCCGGGGAGCTGTTTTTT.

The V call is TRBV30, the J call TRBJ1-6; D remains unclear. The V end was cut by 3 bases, the J end by 3 bases, with 12 bases between. From germline, CDR1 is GTSNPN and CDR2 SVGIG (reference sequence). CDR3 length: 15 amino acids. The CDR3 DNA follows: TGTGCCTGGAGAAAGGAGGACCACTATAATTCACCCCTCCACTTT. Translating it yields CAWRKEDHYNSPLHF.

The gene calls are TRBV6-6 and TRBJ1-2, with D possibly being TRBD1 (5 bases). Germline CDR1 MNHNY, CDR2 SVGAGI (reference sequence). The CDR3 totals 15 residues. V gave up 0 bases and J gave up 2 bases, with 10 bases separating them. Written as DNA, the CDR3 is TGTGCCAGCAGTTACTCGAAGGGGCAGAACTATGGCTACACCTTC. Translation: CASSYSKGQNYGYTF.

The rearrangement joins TRBV4-1 to TRBJ2-7; 8 nucleotides match TRBD1. CDR1 and CDR2 (germline): MGHRA, YSYEKL. The CDR3 loop spans 15 amino acids. V dropped 2 bases and J dropped 5; count of bases not matched to a gene: 8. Here the CDR3 DNA reads TGCGCCAGCAGCCAATCCAGACAGGGGATACACGAGCAGTACTTC. Encoded protein: CASSQSRQGIHEQYF.

The V gene is TRBV6-5, the J gene TRBJ2-7, with 9 bases identical to TRBD1. The trim removed 0 bases at V and 3 bases at J, leaving 3 bases unmatched. The CDR3 is made up of 15 amino acids. Germline values: CDR1 MNHEY, CDR2 SVGAGI. CDR3 DNA: TGTGCCAGCAGTTACTCGGGGGGACAGGGCTACGAGCAGTACTTC. It yields the protein CASSYSGGQGYEQYF.

The V call is TRBV6-5, the J call TRBJ1-2; the match to TRBD1 covers 9 bases. The V gene's germline CDR1 is MNHEY and CDR2 SVGAGI. CDR3 length: 12 residues. With V trimmed by 7 bases and J by 6 bases, 3 bases remained unmatched. The CDR3 spells CASTYRGHGYTF. The CDR3 region has the DNA TGTGCCAGCACCTACAGGGGGCATGGCTACACCTTC.

The rearrangement joins TRBV5-1 to TRBJ2-7, with D possibly being TRBD1 (5 bases). V lost 4 bases to trimming and J lost 5 bases, with 10 bases between them. The CDR3 covers 12 residues. Germline lookup yields CDR1 SGHRS and CDR2 YFSETQ. DNA of the CDR3: TGCGCCAGCAGCCAACTGGACAACGAGCAGTACTTC. Amino acids: CASSQLDNEQYF.

J is TRBJ2-5 and V is TRBV5-6, with TRBD2 matching over 9 bases. The CDR3 sequence is 15 residues long. CDR1 and CDR2 (germline): SGHDT, YYEEEE. Unmatched junction bases numbered 4, after V lost 0 bases and J lost 4 bases. This CDR3 is CASSLALAGSETQYF. The CDR3 bases are TGTGCCAGCAGCTTGGCGCTAGCGGGATCAGAGACCCAGTACTTC.

Ten or more counts support this clone. The chain carries TRBV14 and TRBJ1-1; D perhaps matches TRBD1 (6 bases). The CDR3 is 15 residues long. V lost 4 bases and J 3 bases, leaving 15 bases between the germline ends. Germline values: CDR1 SGHDN, CDR2 FVKESK. The CDR3 nucleotides read TGTGCCAGCAGCCCAATCGCGGGGGCGGACACTGAAGCTTTCTTT. Translating gives CASSPIAGADTEAFF.

The chain combines TRBV27 with TRBJ2-7; 7 bases fit TRBD1. V trimming: 6 bases; J trimming: 2 bases; junction bases outside the gene matches: 16. Germline V gives CDR1 MNHEY, CDR2 SMNVEV (reference sequence). The CDR3 covers 17 residues. DNA for the CDR3: TGTGCCAGCAGCCGAATCGCGGCCAGGGACAGCACCTACGAGCAGTACTTC. Protein: CASSRIAARDSTYEQYF.

With respect to this clone: The sample contains more than one DNA sequence encoding this CDR3. The V and J genes are TRBV10-3 and TRBJ2-5; D possibly corresponds to TRBD1 (5 bases). Germline assignment: CDR1 ENHRY and CDR2 SYGVKD. The V and J ends lost 3 bases and 5 bases respectively, with 16 bases between them. The CDR3 contains 15 residues. The CDR3 protein is CAISDGQGRLETQYF. CDR3 DNA: TGTGCCATCAGTGACGGGCAGGGAAGGTTGGAGACCCAGTACTTC.

This clone occurred a few times. V usage is TRBV10-3 and J usage is TRBJ1-5, with 7 bases matching TRBD1. V was pared by 3 bases and J by 7 bases, with 9 bases of the junction left unmatched. Germline loops: CDR1 ENHRY, CDR2 SYGVKD. CDR3 length: 15 amino acids. The CDR3, as DNA: TGTGCCATCAGTGACTATGGACAGGAGGGGCAGCCCCAGCATTTT. This encodes CAISDYGQEGQPQHF.

The chain has TRBV5-1 and TRBJ1-2, with no clear D. Germline values: CDR1 SGHRS, CDR2 YFSETQ. V was trimmed by 0 bases and J by 4 bases, leaving 10 bases between them. This CDR3 contains 14 residues. This CDR3 is CASSLAERLYGYTF. The CDR3 nucleotides are TGCGCCAGCAGCTTGGCCGAGAGGCTCTATGGCTACACCTTC.

The gene calls are TRBV30 and TRBJ2-7, with TRBD1 identical over 8 bases. V dropped 2 bases and J dropped 6; count of bases not matched to a gene: 6. Germline V gene sequence: CDR1 GTSNPN, CDR2 SVGIG (reference sequence). The CDR3 runs to 13 residues. The CDR3 region has the DNA TGTGCCTGGAGTCGACAGGGGTTCGGCGAGCAGTACTTC. It encodes CAWSRQGFGEQYF.

The V call is TRBV7-9, the J call TRBJ2-5; 8 positions agree with TRBD1. The CDR3 sequence is 15 residues long. The germline gives CDR1 SEHNR, CDR2 FQNEAQ (reference sequence). V lost 4 bases, J lost 4 bases, and 8 bases stayed unmatched. Written as DNA, the CDR3 is TGTGCCAGCAGCTGGGAGACAGGGGTCAGAGAGACCCAGTACTTC. It encodes CASSWETGVRETQYF. The entire variable domain, with the rest obtained from reference TRBV7-9 and TRBJ2-5, is as follows: DTGVSQNPRHKITKRGQNVTFRCDPISEHNRLYWYRQTLGQGPEFLTYFQNEAQLEKSRLLSDRFSAERPKGSFSTLEIQRTEQGDSAMYLCASSWETGVRETQYFGPGTRLLVL.

V and J are TRBV6-6 and TRBJ2-7, with D hard to call. The CDR3 totals 11 residues. In germline, CDR1 is MNHNY, CDR2 SVGAGI (reference sequence). Deletions cut 5 bases from V and 3 bases from J, with 5 bases between. The CDR3 DNA reads TGTGCCAGCAGTCCTAACTACGAGCAGTACTTC. Its protein is CASSPNYEQYF.

The rearrangement links TRBV7-9 to TRBJ2-7; D may be TRBD2 (5 bases). This CDR3 region has 14 residues. Germline V gives CDR1 SEHNR, CDR2 FQNEAQ (reference sequence). Trimming removed 2 bases from V and 4 bases from J, with 12 bases in between. CDR3 residues: CASSLTVRGYEQYF. The CDR3 DNA reads TGTGCCAGCAGCTTAACGGTACGGGGTTACGAGCAGTACTTC.